The sequence of this T cell receptor beta chain was determined in a study of Ad26.COV2.S vaccination and SARS-CoV-2 variants. Study-wide context: Recipients of Ad26.COV2.S got it intramuscularly, once or twice 56 days apart. The study's findings and limits: Breadth of non-spike TCRs did not differ between vaccinees and placebo recipients.

Treatment in this sample: roughly 18 received Ad26.COV2.S at low or high dose, single or two shots; about 5 received placebo; per-sample allocation not given. Specimen acquisition occurred on day 63 following the initial vaccine or placebo injection. This Boston cohort included adults aged 18-55 years. Profiling relied on immunoSEQ multiplex PCR, and the TCRdb table lists in-frame clones only, not all of them. The sample consists of more than 300,000 clones, about 88% of them appearing once. A note on this clone: No antigen is known for it.

CDR1 and CDR2 (germline): SNHLY, FYNNEI. The CDR3 is 13 residues long. V was clipped by 2 bases and J by 8 bases, with 12 bases between them. The sequencing here drew on peripheral blood, taken in a trial of Ad26.COV2.S vaccine versus placebo. The rearrangement joins TRBV2 to TRBJ1-2; TRBD1 is a possible D gene (5 bases). The source is a person between 18 and 65 years old who received the Ad26.COV2.S COVID-19 vaccine or a placebo. CDR3 loop: CASSEMQGGGYTF. In DNA, the CDR3 is TGTGCCAGCAGTGAAATGCAGGGCGGGGGCTACACCTTC.